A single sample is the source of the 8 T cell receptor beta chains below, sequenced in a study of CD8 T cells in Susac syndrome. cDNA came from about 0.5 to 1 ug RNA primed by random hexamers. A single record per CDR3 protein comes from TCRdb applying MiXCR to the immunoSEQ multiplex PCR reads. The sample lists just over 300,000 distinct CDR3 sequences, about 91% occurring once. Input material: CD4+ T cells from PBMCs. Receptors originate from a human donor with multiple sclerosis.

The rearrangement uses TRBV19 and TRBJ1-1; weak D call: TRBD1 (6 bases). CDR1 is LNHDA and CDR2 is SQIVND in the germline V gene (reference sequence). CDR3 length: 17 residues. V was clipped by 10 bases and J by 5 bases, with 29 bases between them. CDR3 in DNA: TGTGCCACCACCTCCTCCTTACCCCGGGACAAGGGGACTGAAGCTTTCTTT. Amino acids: CATTSSLPRDKGTEAFF.

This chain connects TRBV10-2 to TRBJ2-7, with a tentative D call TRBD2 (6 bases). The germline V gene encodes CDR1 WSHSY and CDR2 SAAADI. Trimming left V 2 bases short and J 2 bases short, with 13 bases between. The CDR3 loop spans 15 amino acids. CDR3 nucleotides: TGCGCCAGCAGTGAGCCGGCGGGGTCCCCCTACGAGCAGTACTTC. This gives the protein CASSEPAGSPYEQYF.

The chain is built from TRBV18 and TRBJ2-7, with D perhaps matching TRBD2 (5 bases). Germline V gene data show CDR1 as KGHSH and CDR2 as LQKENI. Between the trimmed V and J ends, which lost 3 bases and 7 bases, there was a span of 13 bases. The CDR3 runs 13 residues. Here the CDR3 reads CASSPIEGVEQYF. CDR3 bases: TGTGCCAGCTCACCCATAGAGGGTGTAGAGCAGTACTTC.

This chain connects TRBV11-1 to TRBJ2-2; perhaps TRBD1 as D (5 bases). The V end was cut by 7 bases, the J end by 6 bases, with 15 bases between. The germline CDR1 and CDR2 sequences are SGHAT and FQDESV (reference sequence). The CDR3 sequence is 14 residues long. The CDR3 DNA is TGTGCCAGCAAATCAGGGAAAGGAGCCGGGGAGCTGTTTTTT. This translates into CASKSGKGAGELFF.

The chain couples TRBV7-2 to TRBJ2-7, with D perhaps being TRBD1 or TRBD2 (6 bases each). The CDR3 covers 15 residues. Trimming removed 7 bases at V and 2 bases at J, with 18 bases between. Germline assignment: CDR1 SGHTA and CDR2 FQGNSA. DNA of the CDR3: TGTGCCAGCAAGATAGGGGGGCCCTACACCTACGAGCAGTACTTC. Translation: CASKIGGPYTYEQYF.

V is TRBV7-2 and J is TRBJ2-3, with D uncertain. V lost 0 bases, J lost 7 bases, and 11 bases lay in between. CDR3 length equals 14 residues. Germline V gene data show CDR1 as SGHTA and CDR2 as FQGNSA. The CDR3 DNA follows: TGTGCCAGCAGCTTAGCGGGAACCCTAAATACGCAGTATTTT. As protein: CASSLAGTLNTQYF.

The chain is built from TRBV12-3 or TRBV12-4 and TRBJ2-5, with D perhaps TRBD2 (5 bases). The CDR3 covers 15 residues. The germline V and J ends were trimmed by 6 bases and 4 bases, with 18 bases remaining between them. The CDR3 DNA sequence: TGTGCCAGCAGCCCCATATTCGGGGTAGGAGAGACCCAGTACTTC. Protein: CASSPIFGVGETQYF.

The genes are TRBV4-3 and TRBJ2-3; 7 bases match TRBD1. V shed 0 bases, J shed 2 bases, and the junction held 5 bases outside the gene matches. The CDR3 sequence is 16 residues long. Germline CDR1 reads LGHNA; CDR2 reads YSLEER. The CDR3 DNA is TGCGCCAGCAGCCAAGAGACAGGGCTCTACACAGATACGCAGTATTTT. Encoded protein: CASSQETGLYTDTQYF.